This T cell receptor (beta chain) was captured in a study of T cell changes during pregnancy in multiple sclerosis. The repertoire was sequenced with immunoSEQ multiplex PCR; TCRdb's copy has only in-frame clones and lacks some. The sample records 45,000 to 75,000 clones, 80% to 95% being singletons. The germline V gene has CDR1 SGHTA and CDR2 FQGNSA. The CDR3 runs 16 residues. With 1 base removed from V and 0 bases from J, the gap between germline ends came to 12 bases. Source: peripheral blood, taken in the first trimester of pregnancy. This receptor was taken from a female donor with multiple sclerosis, enrolled in a pregnancy study. The chain uses TRBV7-2 and TRBJ1-1, with a possible D match to TRBD1 (6 bases). The CDR3: CASSLGGGRLNTEAFF. The CDR3 nucleotides are TGTGCCAGCAGCTTAGGGGGGGGGCGCTTGAACACTGAAGCTTTCTTT.